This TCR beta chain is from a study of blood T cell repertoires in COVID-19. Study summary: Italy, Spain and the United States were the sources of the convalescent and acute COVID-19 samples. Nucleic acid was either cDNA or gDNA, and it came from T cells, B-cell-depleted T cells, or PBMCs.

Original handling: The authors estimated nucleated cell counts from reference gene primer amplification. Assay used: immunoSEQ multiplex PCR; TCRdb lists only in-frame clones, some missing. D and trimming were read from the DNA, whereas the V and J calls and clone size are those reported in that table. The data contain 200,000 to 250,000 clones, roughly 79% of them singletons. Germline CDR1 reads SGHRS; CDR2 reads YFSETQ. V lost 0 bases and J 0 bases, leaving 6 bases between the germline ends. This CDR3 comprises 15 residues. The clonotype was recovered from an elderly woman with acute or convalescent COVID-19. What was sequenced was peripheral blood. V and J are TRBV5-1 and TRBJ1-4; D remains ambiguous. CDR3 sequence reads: CASSLGGSTNEKLFF. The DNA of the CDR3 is TGCGCCAGCAGCTTGGGAGGATCAACTAATGAAAAACTGTTTTTT.